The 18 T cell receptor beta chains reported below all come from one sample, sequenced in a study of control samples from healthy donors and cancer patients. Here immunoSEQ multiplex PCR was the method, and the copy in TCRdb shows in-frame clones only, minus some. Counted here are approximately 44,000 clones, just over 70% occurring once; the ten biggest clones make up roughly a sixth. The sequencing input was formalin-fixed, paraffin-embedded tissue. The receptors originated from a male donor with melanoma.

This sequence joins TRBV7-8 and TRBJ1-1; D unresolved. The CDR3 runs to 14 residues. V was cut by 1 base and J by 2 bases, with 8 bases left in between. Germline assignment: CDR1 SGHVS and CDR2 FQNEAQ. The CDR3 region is CASSLVVDNTEAFF. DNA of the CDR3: TGTGCCAGCAGCTTAGTGGTGGACAACACTGAAGCTTTCTTT. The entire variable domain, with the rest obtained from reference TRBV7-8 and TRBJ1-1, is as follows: GAGVSQSPRYKVAKRGQDVALRCDPISGHVSLFWYQQALGQGPEFLTYFQNEAQLDKSGLPSDRFFAERPEGSVSTLKIQRTQQEDSAVYLCASSLVVDNTEAFFGQGTRLTVV.

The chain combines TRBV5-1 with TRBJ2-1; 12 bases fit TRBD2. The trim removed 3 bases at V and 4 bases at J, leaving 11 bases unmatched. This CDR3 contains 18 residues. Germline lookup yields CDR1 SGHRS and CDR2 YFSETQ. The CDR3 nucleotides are TGCGCCAGCAGCTGGGGGACTAGCGGGTCTATGCAATACAATGAGCAGTTCTTC. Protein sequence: CASSWGTSGSMQYNEQFF.

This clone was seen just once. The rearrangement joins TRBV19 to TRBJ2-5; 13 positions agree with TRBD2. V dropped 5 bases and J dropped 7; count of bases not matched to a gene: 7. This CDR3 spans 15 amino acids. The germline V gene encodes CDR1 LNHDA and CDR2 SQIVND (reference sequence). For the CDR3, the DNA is TGTGCCAGTAGTTTACTAGCGGGAGGGCAGGCGACCCAGTACTTC. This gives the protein CASSLLAGGQATQYF.

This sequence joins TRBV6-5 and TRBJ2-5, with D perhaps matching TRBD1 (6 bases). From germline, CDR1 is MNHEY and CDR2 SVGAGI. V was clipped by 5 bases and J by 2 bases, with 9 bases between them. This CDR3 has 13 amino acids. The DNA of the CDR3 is TGTGCCAGCAGTATGACAGGACAAGAGACCCAGTACTTC. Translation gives CASSMTGQETQYF.

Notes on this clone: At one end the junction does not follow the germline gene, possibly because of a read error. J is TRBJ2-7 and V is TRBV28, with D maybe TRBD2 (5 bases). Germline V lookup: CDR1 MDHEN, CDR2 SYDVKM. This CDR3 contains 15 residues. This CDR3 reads CASSSRTFTSYKQYF. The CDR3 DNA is TGTGCCAGCAGTTCCAGGACTTTTACATCCTACAAGCAGTACTTC.

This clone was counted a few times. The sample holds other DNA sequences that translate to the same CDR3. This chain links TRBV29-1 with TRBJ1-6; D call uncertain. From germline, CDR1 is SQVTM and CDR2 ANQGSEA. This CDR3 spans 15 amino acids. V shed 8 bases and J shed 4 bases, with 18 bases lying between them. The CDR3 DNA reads TGCAGCCCCCCGGTTGGGGTAAAATATAATTCACCCCTCCACTTT. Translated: CSPPVGVKYNSPLHF. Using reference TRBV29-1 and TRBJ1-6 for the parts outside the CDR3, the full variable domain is SAVISQKPSRDICQRGTSLTIQCQVDSQVTMMFWYRQQPGQSLTLIATANQGSEATYESGFVIDKFPISRPNLTFSTLTVSNMSPEDSSIYLCSPPVGVKYNSPLHFGNGTRLTVT.

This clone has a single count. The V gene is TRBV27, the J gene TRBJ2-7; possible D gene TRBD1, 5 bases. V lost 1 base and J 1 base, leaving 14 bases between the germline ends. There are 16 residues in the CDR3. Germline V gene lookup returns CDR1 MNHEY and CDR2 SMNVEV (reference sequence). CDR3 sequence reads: CASSLLQSTGSYEQYF. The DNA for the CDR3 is TGTGCCAGCAGTTTATTACAAAGTACAGGATCCTACGAGCAGTACTTC.

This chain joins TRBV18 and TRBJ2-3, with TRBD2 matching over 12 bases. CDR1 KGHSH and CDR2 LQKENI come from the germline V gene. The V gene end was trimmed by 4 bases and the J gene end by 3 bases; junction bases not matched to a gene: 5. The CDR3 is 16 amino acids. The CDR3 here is CASSLRTSGKTDTQYF. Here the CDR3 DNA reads TGTGCCAGCTCACTAAGGACTAGCGGGAAAACAGATACGCAGTATTTT.

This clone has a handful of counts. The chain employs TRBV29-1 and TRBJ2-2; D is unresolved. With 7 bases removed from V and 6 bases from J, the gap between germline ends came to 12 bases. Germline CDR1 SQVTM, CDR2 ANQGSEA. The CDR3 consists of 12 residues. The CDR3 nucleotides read TGCAGCGCTGGGTGGGGTCCCGGGGAGCTGTTTTTT. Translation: CSAGWGPGELFF.

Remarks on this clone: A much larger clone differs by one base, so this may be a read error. CDR3 in DNA: TGCGTCAGCAGCCGAGAAAAGAACACTGAAGCTTTCTTT. Its protein is CVSSREKNTEAFF. V usage is TRBV4-1 and J usage is TRBJ1-1; no clear D. Germline CDR1 MGHRA, CDR2 YSYEKL. The CDR3 totals 13 residues.

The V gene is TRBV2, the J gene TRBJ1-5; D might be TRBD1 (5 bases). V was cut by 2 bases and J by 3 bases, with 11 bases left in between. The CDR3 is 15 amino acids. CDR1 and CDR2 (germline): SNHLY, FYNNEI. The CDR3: CASSEFGGSNQPQHF. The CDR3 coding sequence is TGTGCCAGCAGTGAATTTGGGGGATCCAATCAGCCCCAGCATTTT.

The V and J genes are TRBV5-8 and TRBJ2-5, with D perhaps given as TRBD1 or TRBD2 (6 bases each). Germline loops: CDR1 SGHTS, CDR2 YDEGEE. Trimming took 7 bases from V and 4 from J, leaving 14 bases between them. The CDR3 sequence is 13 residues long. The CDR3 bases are TGTGCCAGCTCCCCCGAGGGGGGAGAGACCCAGTACTTC. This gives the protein CASSPEGGETQYF.

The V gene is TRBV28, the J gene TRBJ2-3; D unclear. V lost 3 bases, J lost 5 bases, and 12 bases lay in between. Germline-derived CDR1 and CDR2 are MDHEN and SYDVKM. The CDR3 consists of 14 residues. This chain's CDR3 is CASSFPQGIDTQYF. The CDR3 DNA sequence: TGTGCCAGCAGTTTCCCGCAAGGCATAGATACGCAGTATTTT.

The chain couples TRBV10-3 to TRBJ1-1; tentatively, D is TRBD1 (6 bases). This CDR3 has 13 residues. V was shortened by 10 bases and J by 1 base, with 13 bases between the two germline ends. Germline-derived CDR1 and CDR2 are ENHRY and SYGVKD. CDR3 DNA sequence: TGTGCCACCCTCGGACAGCCGAACACTGAAGCTTTCTTT. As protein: CATLGQPNTEAFF.

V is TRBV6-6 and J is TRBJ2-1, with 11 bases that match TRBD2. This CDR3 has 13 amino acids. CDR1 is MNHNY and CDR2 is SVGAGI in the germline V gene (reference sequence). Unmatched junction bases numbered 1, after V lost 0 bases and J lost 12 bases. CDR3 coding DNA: TGTGCCAGCAGTTACTCACTAGCGGGAGCGCAGTTCTTC. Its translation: CASSYSLAGAQFF.

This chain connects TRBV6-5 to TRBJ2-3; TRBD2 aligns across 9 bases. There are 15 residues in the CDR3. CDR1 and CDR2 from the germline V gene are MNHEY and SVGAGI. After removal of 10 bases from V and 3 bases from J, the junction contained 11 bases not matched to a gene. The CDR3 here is CATPAREGGTDTQYF. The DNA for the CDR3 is TGTGCCACCCCGGCGCGGGAGGGGGGGACAGATACGCAGTATTTT.

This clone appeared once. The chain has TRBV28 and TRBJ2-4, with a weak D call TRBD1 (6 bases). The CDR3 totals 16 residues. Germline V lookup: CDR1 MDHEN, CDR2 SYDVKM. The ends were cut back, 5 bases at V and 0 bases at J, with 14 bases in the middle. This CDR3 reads CASSLRGTLAKNIQYF. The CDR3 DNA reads TGTGCCAGCAGTCTAAGGGGGACCCTAGCCAAAAACATTCAGTACTTC.

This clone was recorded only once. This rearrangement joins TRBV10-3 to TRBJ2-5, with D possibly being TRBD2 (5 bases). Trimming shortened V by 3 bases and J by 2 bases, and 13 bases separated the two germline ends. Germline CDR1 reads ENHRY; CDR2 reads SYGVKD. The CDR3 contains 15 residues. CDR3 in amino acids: CAISDWSSTQETQYF. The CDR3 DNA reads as TGTGCCATCAGTGATTGGTCTAGCACACAAGAGACCCAGTACTTC.